The entry below gives a single T cell receptor beta chain sequence along with its context. This specimen comes from a study of blood T cell repertoires in COVID-19. The CDR3 runs 12 residues. From germline, CDR1 is MNHEY and CDR2 SVGAGI. V was pared by 6 bases and J by 1 base, with 4 bases between. Clones were sequenced by immunoSEQ multiplex PCR, and TCRdb holds only the in-frame ones, with some missing. The sample lists over 65,000 clones, around four fifths occurring once. The chain combines TRBV6-5 with TRBJ1-5; no firm D call. The sequencing sample was made of peripheral blood. The clonotype comes from a man older than 75 with active or convalescent COVID-19. The CDR3 sequence: CASRRSNQPQHF. Here the CDR3 DNA reads TGTGCCAGCAGGCGGAGCAATCAGCCCCAGCATTTT.